In its sample, the clone carrying this T cell receptor (beta chain) was seen once. TCRdb re-called the 5' RACE reads with MiXCR, one entry per CDR3 protein. In the table there are more than 75,000 distinct CDR3 sequences, approximately 23% of which are singletons. This sample was taken from a study of T-cell memory formation after mild COVID-19. In germline, CDR1 is SEHNR, CDR2 FQNEAQ (reference sequence). The CDR3 spans 15 residues. The V and J ends lost 5 bases and 0 bases respectively, with 13 bases between them. The sequenced sample consisted of PBMCs or a T cell subset sorted from them (not recorded which). The chain employs TRBV7-9 and TRBJ1-1; D perhaps matches TRBD1 (5 bases). This receptor was taken from a man aged 18 to 29 who had mild COVID-19 (a few samples of this study predate the infection). Cell type and time point are not known. CDR3 bases: TGTGCCAGCAGCCGGTGGGGCACCTTGAACACTGAAGCTTTCTTT. The encoded protein is CASSRWGTLNTEAFF.